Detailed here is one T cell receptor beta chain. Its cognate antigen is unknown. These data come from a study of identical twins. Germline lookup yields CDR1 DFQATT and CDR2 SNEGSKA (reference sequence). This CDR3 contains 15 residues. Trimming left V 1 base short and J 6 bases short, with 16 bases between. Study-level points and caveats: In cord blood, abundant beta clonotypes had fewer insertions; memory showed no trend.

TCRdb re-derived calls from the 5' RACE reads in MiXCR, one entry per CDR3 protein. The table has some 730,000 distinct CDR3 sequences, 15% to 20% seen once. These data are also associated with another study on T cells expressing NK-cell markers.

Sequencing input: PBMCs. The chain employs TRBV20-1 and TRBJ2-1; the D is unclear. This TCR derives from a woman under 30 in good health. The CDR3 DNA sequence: TGCAGTGCTAGAGCTACGGCTCGGGCTCTCAATGAGCAGTTCTTC. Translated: CSARATARALNEQFF.